Sequencing of this T cell receptor beta chain was carried out in a study of blood T cell repertoires in COVID-19. In the study overall: Samples representing acute and convalescent COVID-19 were sourced from the United States, Italy and Spain. PBMCs, B-cell-depleted T cells, or T cells provided the cDNA or gDNA that made up the material.

CDR3 length: 13 residues. V was cut by 6 bases and J by 2 bases, with 10 bases left in between. Germline assignment: CDR1 MNHEY and CDR2 SMNVEV (reference sequence). How the authors handled the data: Reference gene primers were amplified, and this amplification served to estimate nucleated cell counts. The repertoire was sequenced with immunoSEQ multiplex PCR; TCRdb's copy has only in-frame clones and lacks some. V, J and clone size are those of that table, while D and trimming were read from the DNA. The sample lists some 100,000 clones, more than 65% occurring once. This TCR was recovered from a woman aged 80 or older with active or convalescent COVID-19. The V and J genes are TRBV27 and TRBJ1-1; D is unclear. Material for sequencing was peripheral blood. The CDR3, as DNA: TGTGCCAGCAGGGTCTACAGTAACACTGAAGCTTTCTTT. Its protein product is CASRVYSNTEAFF.